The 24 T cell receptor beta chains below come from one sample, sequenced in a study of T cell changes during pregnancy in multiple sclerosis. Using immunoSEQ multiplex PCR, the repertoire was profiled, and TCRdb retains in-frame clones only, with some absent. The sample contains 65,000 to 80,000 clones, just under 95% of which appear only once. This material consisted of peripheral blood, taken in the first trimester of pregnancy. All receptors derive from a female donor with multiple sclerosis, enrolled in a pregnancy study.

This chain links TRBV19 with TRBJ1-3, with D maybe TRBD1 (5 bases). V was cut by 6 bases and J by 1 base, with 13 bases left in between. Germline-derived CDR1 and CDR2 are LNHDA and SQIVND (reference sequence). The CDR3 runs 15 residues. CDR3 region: CASSTVGGSGNTIYF. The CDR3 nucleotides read TGTGCCAGTAGCACCGTCGGGGGATCTGGAAACACCATATATTTT.

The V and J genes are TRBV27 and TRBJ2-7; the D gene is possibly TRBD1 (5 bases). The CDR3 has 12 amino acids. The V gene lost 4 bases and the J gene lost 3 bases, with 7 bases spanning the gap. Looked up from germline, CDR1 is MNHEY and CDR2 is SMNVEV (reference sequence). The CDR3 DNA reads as TGTGCCAGCAGTTCCCAGGGCTACGAGCAGTACTTC. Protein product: CASSSQGYEQYF.

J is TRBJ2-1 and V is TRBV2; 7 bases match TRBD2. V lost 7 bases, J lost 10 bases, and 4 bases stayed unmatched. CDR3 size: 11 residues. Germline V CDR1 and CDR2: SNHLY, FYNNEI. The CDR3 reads CASNTAGEQFF. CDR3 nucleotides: TGTGCCAGCAACACAGCGGGAGAGCAGTTCTTC.

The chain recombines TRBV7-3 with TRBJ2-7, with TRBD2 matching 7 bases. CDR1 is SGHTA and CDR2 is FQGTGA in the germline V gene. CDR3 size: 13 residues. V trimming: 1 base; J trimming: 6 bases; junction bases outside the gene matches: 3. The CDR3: CASSLMGGGEQYF. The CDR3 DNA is TGTGCCAGCAGCTTAATGGGGGGGGGCGAGCAGTACTTC.

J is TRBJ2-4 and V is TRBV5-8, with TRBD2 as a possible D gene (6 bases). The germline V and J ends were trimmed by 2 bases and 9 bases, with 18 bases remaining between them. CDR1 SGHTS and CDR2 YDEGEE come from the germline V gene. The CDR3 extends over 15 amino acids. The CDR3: CASSFPLGGEVIQYF. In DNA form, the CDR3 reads TGTGCCAGCAGCTTCCCGCTGGGGGGTGAGGTCATTCAGTACTTC.

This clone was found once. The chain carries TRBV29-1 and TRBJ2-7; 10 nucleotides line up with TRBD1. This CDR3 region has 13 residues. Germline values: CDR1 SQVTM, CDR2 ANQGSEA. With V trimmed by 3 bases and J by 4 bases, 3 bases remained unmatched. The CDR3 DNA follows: TGCAGCGTTGAGACAGGGGGCAAGTACGAGCAGTACTTC. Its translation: CSVETGGKYEQYF.

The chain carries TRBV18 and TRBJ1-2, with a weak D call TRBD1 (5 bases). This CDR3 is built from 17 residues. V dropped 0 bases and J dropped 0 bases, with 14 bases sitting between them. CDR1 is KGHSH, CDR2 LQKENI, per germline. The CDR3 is CASSPPVRTKSNYGYTF. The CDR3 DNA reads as TGTGCCAGCTCACCACCGGTTCGGACAAAGTCTAACTATGGCTACACCTTC.

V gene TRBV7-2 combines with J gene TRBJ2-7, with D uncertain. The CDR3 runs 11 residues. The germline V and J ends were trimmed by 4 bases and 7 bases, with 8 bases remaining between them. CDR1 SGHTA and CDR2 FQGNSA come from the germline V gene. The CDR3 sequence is CASSSVLEQYF. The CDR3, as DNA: TGTGCCAGCAGCTCTGTCCTAGAGCAGTACTTC.

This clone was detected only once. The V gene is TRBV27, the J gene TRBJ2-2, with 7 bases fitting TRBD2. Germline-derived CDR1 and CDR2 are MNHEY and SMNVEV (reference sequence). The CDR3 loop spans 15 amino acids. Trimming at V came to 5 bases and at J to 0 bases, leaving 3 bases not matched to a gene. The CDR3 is CASSKGTTNTGELFF. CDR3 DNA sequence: TGTGCCAGCAGTAAGGGGACTACGAACACCGGGGAGCTGTTTTTT.

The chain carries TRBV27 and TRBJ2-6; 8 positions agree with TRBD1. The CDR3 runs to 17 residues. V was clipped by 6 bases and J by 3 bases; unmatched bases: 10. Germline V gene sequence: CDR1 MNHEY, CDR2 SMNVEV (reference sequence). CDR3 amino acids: CASRTQGAQGGANVLTF. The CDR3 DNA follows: TGTGCCAGCAGAACTCAGGGGGCGCAGGGTGGGGCCAACGTCCTGACTTTC.

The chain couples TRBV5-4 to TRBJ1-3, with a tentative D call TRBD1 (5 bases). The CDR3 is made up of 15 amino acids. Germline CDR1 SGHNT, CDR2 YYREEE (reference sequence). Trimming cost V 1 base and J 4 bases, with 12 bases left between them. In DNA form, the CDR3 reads TGTGCCAGCAGCTTGTTTGGAGGGGCAGGAAACACCATATATTTT. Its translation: CASSLFGGAGNTIYF.

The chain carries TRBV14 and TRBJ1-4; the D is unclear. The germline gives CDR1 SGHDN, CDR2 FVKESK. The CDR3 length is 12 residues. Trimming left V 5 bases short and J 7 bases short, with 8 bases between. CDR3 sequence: CASSAEGEKLFF. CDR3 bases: TGTGCCAGCAGCGCAGAGGGTGAAAAACTGTTTTTT. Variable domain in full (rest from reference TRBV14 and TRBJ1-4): EAGVTQFPSHSVIEKGQTVTLRCDPISGHDNLYWYRRVMGKEIKFLLHFVKESKQDESGMPNNRFLAERTGGTYSTLKVQPAELEDSGVYFCASSAEGEKLFFGSGTQLSVL.

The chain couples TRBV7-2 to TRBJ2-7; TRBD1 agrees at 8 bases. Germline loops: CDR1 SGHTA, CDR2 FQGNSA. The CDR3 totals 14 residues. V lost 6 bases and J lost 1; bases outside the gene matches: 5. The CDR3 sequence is CASSRTGGSYEQYF. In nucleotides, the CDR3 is TGTGCCAGCAGTCGCACAGGGGGATCCTACGAGCAGTACTTC.

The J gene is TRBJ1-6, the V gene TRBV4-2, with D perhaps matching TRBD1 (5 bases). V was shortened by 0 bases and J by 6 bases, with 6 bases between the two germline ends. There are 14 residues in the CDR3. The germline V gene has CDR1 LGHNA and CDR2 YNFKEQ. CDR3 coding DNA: TGTGCCAGCAGCCAAGACAGGGTTAATTCACCCCTCCACTTT. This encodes CASSQDRVNSPLHF.

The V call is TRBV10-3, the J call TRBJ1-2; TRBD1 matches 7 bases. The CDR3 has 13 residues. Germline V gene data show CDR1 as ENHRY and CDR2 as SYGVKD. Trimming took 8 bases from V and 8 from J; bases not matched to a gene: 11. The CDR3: CAIGTYRGSGYTF. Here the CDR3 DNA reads TGTGCCATCGGGACTTACAGGGGCTCGGGCTACACCTTC.

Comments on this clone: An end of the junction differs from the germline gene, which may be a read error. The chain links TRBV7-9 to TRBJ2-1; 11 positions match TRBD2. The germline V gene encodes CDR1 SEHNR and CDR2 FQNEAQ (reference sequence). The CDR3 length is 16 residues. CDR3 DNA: TGCTCCTTGGCTTGGGTAGCGGGAGGGCCAGTCGATGAGCAGTTCTTC. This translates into CSLAWVAGGPVDEQFF.

In DNA form, the CDR3 reads TGTGCCAGCAGCTTGGGACAACTCTACGAGCAGTACTTC. It encodes CASSLGQLYEQYF. The chain has TRBV11-3 and TRBJ2-7; D might be TRBD1 (6 bases). There are 13 residues in the CDR3. Germline V gene data show CDR1 as SGHNT and CDR2 as YENEEA. Trimming shortened V by 3 bases and J by 3 bases, and 9 bases separated the two germline ends.

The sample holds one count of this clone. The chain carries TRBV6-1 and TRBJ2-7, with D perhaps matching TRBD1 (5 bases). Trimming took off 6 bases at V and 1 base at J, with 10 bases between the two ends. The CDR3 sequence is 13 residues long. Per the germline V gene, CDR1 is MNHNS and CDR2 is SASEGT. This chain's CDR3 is CASRVAGSYEQYF. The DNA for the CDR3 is TGTGCCAGCAGGGTCGCAGGGTCCTACGAGCAGTACTTC.

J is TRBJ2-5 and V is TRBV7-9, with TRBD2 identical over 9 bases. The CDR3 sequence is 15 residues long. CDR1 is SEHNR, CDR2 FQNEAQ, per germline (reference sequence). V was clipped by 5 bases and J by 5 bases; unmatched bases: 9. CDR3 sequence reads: CASSRRIAGVETQYF. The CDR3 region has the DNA TGTGCCAGCAGCCGCCGCATAGCGGGAGTGGAGACCCAGTACTTC.

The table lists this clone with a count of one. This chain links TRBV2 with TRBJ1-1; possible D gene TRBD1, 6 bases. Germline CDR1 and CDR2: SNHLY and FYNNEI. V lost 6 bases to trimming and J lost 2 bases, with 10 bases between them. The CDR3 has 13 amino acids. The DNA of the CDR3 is TGTGCCAGCAGCCGGACAGAAAACACTGAAGCTTTCTTT. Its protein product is CASSRTENTEAFF.

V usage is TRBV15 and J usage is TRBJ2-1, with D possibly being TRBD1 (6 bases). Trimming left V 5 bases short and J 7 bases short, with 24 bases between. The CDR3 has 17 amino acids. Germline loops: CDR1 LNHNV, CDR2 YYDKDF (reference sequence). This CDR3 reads CATSSRDIGANRNEQFF. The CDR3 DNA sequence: TGTGCCACCAGCTCCCGGGACATTGGAGCGAATAGAAATGAGCAGTTCTTC.

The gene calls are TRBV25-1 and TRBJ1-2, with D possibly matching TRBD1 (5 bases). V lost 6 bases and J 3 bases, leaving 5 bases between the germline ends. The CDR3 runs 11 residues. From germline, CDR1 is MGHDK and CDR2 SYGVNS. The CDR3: CASRGDYGYTF. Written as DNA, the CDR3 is TGTGCCAGCAGAGGGGACTATGGCTACACCTTC.

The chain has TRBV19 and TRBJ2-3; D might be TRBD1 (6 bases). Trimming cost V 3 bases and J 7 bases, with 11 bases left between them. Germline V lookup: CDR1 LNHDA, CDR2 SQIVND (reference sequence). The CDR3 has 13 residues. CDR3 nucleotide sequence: TGTGCCAGTAGTATTCAGGGGCTGAATACGCAGTATTTT. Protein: CASSIQGLNTQYF.

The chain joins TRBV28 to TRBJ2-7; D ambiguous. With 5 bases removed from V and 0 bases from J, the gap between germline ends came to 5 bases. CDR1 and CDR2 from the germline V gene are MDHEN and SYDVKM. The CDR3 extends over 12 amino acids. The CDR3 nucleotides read TGTGCCAGCAGTGGGCTCTCCTACGAGCAGTACTTC. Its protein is CASSGLSYEQYF.